This T cell receptor (beta chain) was identified in a study of blood T cell repertoires in COVID-19 (dated by TCRdb to 2019 to 2021). General notes on the study: Samples from collaborators originated in the United States, Italy and Spain and spanned both the acute and convalescent phases of COVID-19. Sample metadata almost always included a de-identified subject ID, COVID-19 status, age in years and sex. Where available, HLA class I and class II types were obtained from metadata supplied by the sample provider rather than from assay-based typing. The samples were drawn from the first 160 participants of the ongoing ImmuneRACE study and from 1,254 subjects provided by 6 global collaborators. Subjects who had been exposed to COVID-19, were actively infected with it, or had recovered from it provided the deeply sampled blood TCRbeta repertoires that made up the dataset. A freely available public database, intended as a resource for researchers studying the immune response to SARS-CoV-2, is where the repertoires were released. The prospective study material was composed of cDNA or gDNA derived from T cells, B-cell-depleted T cells, or PBMCs. General findings and caveats noted by the study authors: The amount of clinical and demographic metadata varied by source and participant and was provided uncurated.

TCRbeta CDR3 regions were amplified from genomic DNA by means of the immunoSEQ Assay, a bias-controlled multiplex PCR. In the source study's methods: The number of nucleated cells in each sample was estimated from the amplification of reference gene primers within the assay. Sequence reads were collapsed and filtered to measure the absolute abundance of every unique TCRbeta CDR3 rearrangement. For each sample, productive Simpson clonality was calculated as the square root of Simpson's diversity index over productive rearrangements. TCRdb limited this immuneACCESS table to in-frame rearrangements with V and J called. A share of clones is missing; checked studies link under half to unresolved V genes, and the rest is unexplained. V and J calls and clone size are those listed in that table; D and trimming were worked out from the DNA. For this sample the table gives 130,000 to 150,000 clones, of which roughly 85% were detected only once. The ten largest clones capture approximately 8% of the sample.

This clone was found once. Its cognate antigen has yet to be identified. No much larger clone is present one base from it, and per-base qualities are unavailable. The germline V gene specifies SGHNT as CDR1 and YENEEA as CDR2. Measured from the cysteine to the phenylalanine, the CDR3 is 15 residues long. Left in the record is the CDR3 DNA by itself, 45 bases read in frame from the first base. Trimming at the junction amounts to 1 base on V and 6 bases on J, and the germline ends lie 14 bases apart. In Seattle, one collaborating source enrolled patients while the infection was active and tracked those patients longitudinally over the course of disease. Whole blood was collected in K2EDTA tubes by collaborating institutions according to the institutions' own protocols. For TCRbeta analysis, collaborators shipped samples in one of three forms: frozen whole blood, isolated PBMCs, or DNA extracted from either of those sample types.

The sequenced sample consisted of peripheral blood. In this chain, TRBV11-3 is recombined with TRBJ2-3, with a tentative D gene TRBD2 over 6 matching bases. The sequence was obtained from a woman aged 55-70 years with COVID-19, enrolled during active disease. The DNA sequence follows: TGTGCCAGCAGCTTAGGACTAGACGGGGCGGATACGCAGTATTTT. It codes for CASSLGLDGADTQYF.